This is a list of T cell receptor beta chains from one sample in a study of cytomegalovirus exposure and HLA in healthy donors. Repertoires were generated with immunoSEQ multiplex PCR, while TCRdb's copy carries only in-frame clones and drops some. The sample holds about 180,000 clones; about four fifths are singletons and the top ten take less than 0.65%. The sequenced sample consisted of PBMCs. The source is a woman aged 45 to 65 in good health and CMV-seronegative. The CDR3 runs from the conserved cysteine through the conserved F or W. D genes are given only for firm matches. For some rows the clone size is stated as once, few or many, or as a class when expanded; others skip it.

D	V	size	J	DNA	CDR3
TRBD2	TRBV4-2	-	TRBJ2-3	TGTGCCAGCAGCCATCCCAGCGGGACTAGCGGGAGCACAGATACGCAGTATTTT	CASSHPSGTSGSTDTQYF
TRBD2	TRBV5-5	-	TRBJ2-7	TGTGCCAGCAGCCCCCCCCTAGCGGGAGTCAGGCACGGGCAGTACTTC	CASSPPLAGVRHGQYF
-	TRBV28	-	TRBJ1-2	TGTGCCAGCAGTTTACTCGGACAATTCGGCTACACCTTC	CASSLLGQFGYTF
TRBD1	TRBV27	-	TRBJ1-1	TGTGCCAGCAGTCCGCGGACAGGAGAGGCTTTCTTT	CASSPRTGEAFF
-	TRBV6-1	few	TRBJ1-2	TGTGCCAGCAGTGATATCGGGTATGGCTACACCTTC	CASSDIGYGYTF
-	TRBV29-1	-	TRBJ1-3	TGCAGCGTTACACAGGCTTCGGGAAACACCATATATTTT	CSVTQASGNTIYF
-	TRBV7-3	-	TRBJ1-1	TGTGCCAGCAGCTCGGACAGGAACACTGAAGCTTTCTTT	CASSSDRNTEAFF
TRBD2	TRBV2	-	TRBJ2-1	TGTGCCAGCAGTGACGGGGCGGGGGGACGCTACAATGAGCAGTTCTTC	CASSDGAGGRYNEQFF
-	TRBV29-1	-	TRBJ2-5	TGCAGCGTTGCCCTCCAGAGGAGAGAGACCCAGTACTTC	CSVALQRRETQYF
TRBD1	TRBV5-6	-	TRBJ2-7	TGTGCCAGCAGCCGATTGGACAGGGAGGAGCAGTACTTC	CASSRLDREEQYF
TRBD1	TRBV6-5	-	TRBJ1-5	TGTGCCAGCGCTACAGGGGGCGGACAGCCCCAGCATTTT	CASATGGGQPQHF
-	TRBV5-1	-	TRBJ1-2	TGCGCCAGCAGCTTGACCGGTGACTATGGCTACACCTTC	CASSLTGDYGYTF
TRBD2	TRBV7-2	-	TRBJ2-5	TGTGCCAGCAGCTTTCCTAGCGGGGGGGGAGAGACCCAGTACTTC	CASSFPSGGGETQYF
-	TRBV18	-	TRBJ2-1	TGTGCCAGCTCACCACCGCAGGGTATAGGTGGTGAGCAGTTCTTC	CASSPPQGIGGEQFF
TRBD1	TRBV2	-	TRBJ2-1	TGTGCCAGCAGTGAAGAGGTGGGGACAGGGGGCTCTGAGCAGTTCTTC	CASSEEVGTGGSEQFF
-	TRBV28	-	TRBJ1-5	TGTGCCAGCAGTTTCCCGACAGGAGCAGTGGCCCAGCATTTT	CASSFPTGAVAQHF
TRBD1	TRBV28	-	TRBJ1-1	TGTGCCACCCGAGGGACAGCGAACACTGAAGCTTTCTTT	CATRGTANTEAFF
-	TRBV5-1	-	TRBJ2-1	TGCGCCAGCAGCTCGCAGGTGTGGGTAAACAATGAGCAGTTCTTC	CASSSQVWVNNEQFF
TRBD1	TRBV28	once	TRBJ2-7	TGTGCCAGCAGTTTGTGGTCCCCGGGACAGGGGGACACCTACGAGCAGTACTTC	CASSLWSPGQGDTYEQYF
TRBD1	TRBV10-3	-	TRBJ2-3	TGTGCCATCCGGACAGGGGGAGTCGATACGCAGTATTTT	CAIRTGGVDTQYF
TRBD2	TRBV28	-	TRBJ2-3	TGTGCCAGCAGTTGGGGGGGGGAAGATACGCAGTATTTT	CASSWGGEDTQYF
-	TRBV7-9	few	TRBJ2-1	TGTGCCAGCCAACACGAGGTGGAGCCCTACAATGAGCAGTTCTTC	CASQHEVEPYNEQFF
-	TRBV5-1	-	TRBJ2-5	TGCGCCAGCAGCTTGGTCCTCTCGGAGGAGACCCAGTACTTC	CASSLVLSEETQYF
TRBD1	TRBV9	-	TRBJ1-1	TGTGCCAGCAGCGGGGACAGGGGCACTGAAGCTTTCTTT	CASSGDRGTEAFF
TRBD2	TRBV15	few	TRBJ2-2	TGTGCCACCAGCAGAGGGGGGACTAGCGGGAGTACCAGGGAGCTGTTTTTT	CATSRGGTSGSTRELFF
-	TRBV9	-	TRBJ2-7	TGTGCCAGCAGCCCCTCAACAGCCTCCTACGAGCAGTACTTC	CASSPSTASYEQYF